Here is one T cell receptor (beta chain) with its context. CDR3 length: 14 residues. Trimming pared 4 bases from V and 0 bases from J, leaving 10 bases between. CDR1 is SGHDT, CDR2 YYEEEE, per germline. The assay was immunoSEQ multiplex PCR, and TCRdb's table has in-frame clones only and misses some. The table records about 440,000 clones, roughly 85% of them present only once. The data belong to a study of blood T cell repertoires in COVID-19. The chain employs TRBV5-6 and TRBJ1-1; D possibly corresponds to TRBD1 (5 bases). The receptor was isolated from a woman aged 18 to 35 with acute COVID-19. Material for sequencing was PBMCs or T cells enriched from blood (not recorded which). DNA for the CDR3: TGTGCCAGCAGCCGGAGACAGATGAACACTGAAGCTTTCTTT. It encodes CASSRRQMNTEAFF.